A selection of T cell receptor beta chains follows, all from one sample in a study of vaccination effects on CD4 cells after COVID-19. The repertoire was sequenced with immunoSEQ multiplex PCR; TCRdb's copy has only in-frame clones and lacks some. Among 26,000 or so clones, approximately 70% were seen once, and the ten largest hold approximately 20%. For these TCRs, the target antigens are not known. The sample consisted of CD4+ T cells from PBMCs cultured with HCoV-NL63 spike peptides, taken before COVID-19 vaccination. All receptors come from a human donor who received a COVID-19 vaccine. Each CDR3 is given with its conserved first and last residue.

j_gene,v_gene,CDR3aa
TRBJ2-7,TRBV9,CASSDSLAATTYEQYF
TRBJ2-1,TRBV5-6,CASSLFSVEQFF
TRBJ1-2,TRBV7-9,CASSPPDRGYGYTF
TRBJ2-7,TRBV28,CASSYVAGGPIYEQYF
TRBJ2-3,TRBV15,CATSRAGGVKRGGRYTQYF
TRBJ1-1,TRBV12-3/TRBV12-4,CASSLYRYTEAFF
TRBJ2-7,TRBV4-1,CASSQGQGDYEQYF
TRBJ1-2,TRBV6-5,CASGGFSSQTF
TRBJ2-5,TRBV28,CASSLRQGRKTQYF
TRBJ2-1,TRBV19,CASGRRTSALVSSFNEQFF
TRBJ1-2,TRBV10-3,CAITREAGGYTF
TRBJ2-7,TRBV5-1,CASSLGLDEQYF
TRBJ2-3,TRBV2,CASSPPFTDTQYF
TRBJ1-4,TRBV19,CASFSGRVFF
TRBJ2-1,TRBV4-3,CASSQYSGSSYNEQFF
TRBJ2-7,TRBV6-1,CASSESYEQYF
TRBJ2-3,TRBV7-9,CASSLGSGGADTQYF
TRBJ1-2,TRBV2,CASSDAVHYGYTF
TRBJ1-2,TRBV2,CASKTGFGGYTF
TRBJ2-2,TRBV10-3,CAISAGESGELFF
TRBJ2-7,TRBV6-6,CASSYSSEGLAYEQYF
TRBJ2-3,TRBV3-1/TRBV3-2,CASSQEGLVEYF
TRBJ1-2,TRBV6-2/TRBV6-3,CASSYSRDRAVPFYGYTF
TRBJ1-1,TRBV5-6,CASSFPLWGGGEAFF
TRBJ2-7,TRBV24-1,CATGTYEQYF
TRBJ2-1,TRBV7-2,CASSSAGTSAYNEQFF
TRBJ1-2,TRBV28,CASWTGLGFSYGYTF
TRBJ2-7,TRBV11-3,CASSRGVAGVLYF
TRBJ2-7,TRBV6-5,CASKTGGPYEQYF
TRBJ1-6,TRBV27,CASSLYYGTGRGSPLHF
TRBJ2-2,TRBV18,CASSPPNGDNTGELFF
TRBJ2-4,TRBV27,CASRGALEAKNIQYF
TRBJ1-6,TRBV30,CAWSRWAGDNSPLHF
TRBJ1-5,TRBV5-1,CASSAGHRGRRRQPQHF
TRBJ2-7,TRBV2,CASSGLAGPYEQYF
TRBJ1-1,TRBV5-4,CASSSLQGAGTEAFF
TRBJ2-1,TRBV11-2,CASSANLLAGASYNEQFF
TRBJ2-3,TRBV13,CASSTGAPSTDTQYF
TRBJ1-1,TRBV4-2,CASSPGTGRRDTEAFF
TRBJ1-2,TRBV3-1/TRBV3-2,CASSLSVNYGYTF
TRBJ1-1,TRBV2,CASSVDRGRTEAFF
TRBJ2-3,TRBV3-1/TRBV3-2,CASSRRAEDTQYF
TRBJ1-2,TRBV5-1,CASSFRGEAGYTF
TRBJ1-2,TRBV10-3,CAISSGTGVHGYTF
TRBJ1-2,TRBV2,CASRTQDLYGYTF